Listed below are T cell receptor beta chains from one sample, sequenced in a study of blood T cell repertoires in COVID-19. Clones were read by immunoSEQ multiplex PCR, and TCRdb kept only the in-frame ones, dropping some. The table includes approximately 44,000 clones, 85% to 95% detected once. The sample was peripheral blood. All receptors come from a man aged 50 to 60 with COVID-19, enrolled during active disease. The CDR3 runs from the conserved cysteine through the conserved F or W. Each record gives: V gene, J gene, clone size, CDR3 protein. Not every row has a clone size; where given, it reads once, few, many or a size class.

TRBV11-2	TRBJ2-7	-	CASSLVAGGTSYEQYF
TRBV18	TRBJ2-7	-	CASSPWTEPYEQYF
TRBV2	TRBJ2-3	-	CASSDSSDTQYF
TRBV7-2	TRBJ2-1	-	CASSLISGYNEQFF
TRBV29-1	TRBJ2-7	once	CSALGGTSGRYEQYF
TRBV11-3	TRBJ2-1	-	CASSLYGGLAGDNEQFF
TRBV24-1	TRBJ2-3	-	CATSDPDKSTDTQYF
TRBV6-5	TRBJ2-2	-	CASRGTNTGELFF
TRBV6-2/TRBV6-3	TRBJ2-2	-	CASSWRHNTGELFF
TRBV5-4	TRBJ1-3	-	CASSLTGVSGNTIYF
TRBV4-2	TRBJ1-2	-	CASSQPYFQAPARGYTF
TRBV19	TRBJ1-4	-	CASSIPGGGRQREKLFF
TRBV6-5	TRBJ2-3	-	CASSYPSSGSTDTQYF
TRBV12-5	TRBJ2-3	-	CASGLVLGGTSTDTQYF
TRBV2	TRBJ1-4	-	CASSEVQGGEKLFF
TRBV7-9	TRBJ1-2	-	CASSLVRGAYGYTF
TRBV2	TRBJ1-1	-	CASRQGRGTEAFF
TRBV7-9	TRBJ1-1	-	CASSLAPRGAGAEAFF